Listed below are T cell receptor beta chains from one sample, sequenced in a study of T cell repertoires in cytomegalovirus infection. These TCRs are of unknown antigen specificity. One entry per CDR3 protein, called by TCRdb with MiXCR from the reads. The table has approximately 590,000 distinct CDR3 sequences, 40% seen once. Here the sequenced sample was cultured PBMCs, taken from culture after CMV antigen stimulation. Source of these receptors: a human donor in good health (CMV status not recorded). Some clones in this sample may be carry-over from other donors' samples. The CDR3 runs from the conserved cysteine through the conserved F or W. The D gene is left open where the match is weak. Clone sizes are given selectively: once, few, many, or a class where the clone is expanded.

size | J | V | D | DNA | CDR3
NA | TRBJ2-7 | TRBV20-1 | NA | TGCAGTGCTAGCGACAGGATCTACCCCTTTGAGCAGTACTTC | CSASDRIYPFEQYF
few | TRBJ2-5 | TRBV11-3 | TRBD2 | TGTGCCAGCAGCACCGGGGCACTAGCGGGAGGAGAGACCCAGTACTTC | CASSTGALAGGETQYF
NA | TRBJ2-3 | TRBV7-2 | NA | TGTGCCAGCAGCTTAGGTCGCTTTCCAGATACGCAGTATTTT | CASSLGRFPDTQYF
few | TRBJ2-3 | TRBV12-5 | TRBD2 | TGTGCTAGTGGCTCGATACTAGCGGGGGAAGCAGATACGCAGTATTTT | CASGSILAGEADTQYF
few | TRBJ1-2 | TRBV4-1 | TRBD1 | TGCGCCAGCAGCCTAGGAGACAGGGACTATGGCTACACCTTC | CASSLGDRDYGYTF
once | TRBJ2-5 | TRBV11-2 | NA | TGTGCCAGCAGTCCCCCGAGCGGTTTCGTCGAGACCCAGTACTTC | CASSPPSGFVETQYF
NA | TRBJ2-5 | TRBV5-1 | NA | TGCGCCAGCAGCTTGGGGCCAGGGAGTGACCAAGAGACCCAGTACTTC | CASSLGPGSDQETQYF
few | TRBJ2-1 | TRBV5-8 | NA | TGTGCCAGCAGGTCCCTCAGCTCCTACAATGAGCAGTTCTTC | CASRSLSSYNEQFF
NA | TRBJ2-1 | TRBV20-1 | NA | TGCAGTGCTAGAGATTTGAGGGGGACCTATGAGCAGTTCTTC | CSARDLRGTYEQFF
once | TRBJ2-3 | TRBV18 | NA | TGTGCCAGCTCACGTGGGGCCAACACAGATACGCAGTATTTT | CASSRGANTDTQYF
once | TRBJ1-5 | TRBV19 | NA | TGTGCCAGTAGTCTAAGGCCCCCTAGCAATCAGCCCCAGCATTTT | CASSLRPPSNQPQHF
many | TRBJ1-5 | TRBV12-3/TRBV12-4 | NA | TGTGCCAGCAGTCGCAGGGGTCAGCCCCAGCATTTT | CASSRRGQPQHF
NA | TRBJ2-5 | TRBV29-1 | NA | TGCAGCGCCCGGGTAGGCTCCCTCGAAAAATGGTATGCCGGTTTGGAGACCCAGTACTTC | CSARVGSLEKWYAGLETQYF
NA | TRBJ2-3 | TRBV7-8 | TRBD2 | TGTGCCAGCAGCGCCGGACTAGTGGCCCACACAGATACGCAGTATTTT | CASSAGLVAHTDTQYF
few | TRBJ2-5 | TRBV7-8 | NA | TGTGCCAGCAGCTCGCGATACCCTCAAGAGACCCAGTACTTC | CASSSRYPQETQYF
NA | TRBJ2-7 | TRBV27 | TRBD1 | TGTGCCAGCAGTACCCCGCAACGACAGGGGTCCTACGAGCAGTACTTC | CASSTPQRQGSYEQYF
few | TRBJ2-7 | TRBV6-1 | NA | TGTGCCAGCAGTGAAGCCCGCCAGACGCTGTACGAGCAGTACTTC | CASSEARQTLYEQYF
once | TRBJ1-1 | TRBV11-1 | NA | TGTGCCAGCAGCTCGGGGGGGGGGGCGGCTGAAGCTTTCTTT | CASSSGGGAAEAFF
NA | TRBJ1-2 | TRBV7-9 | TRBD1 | TGTGCCAGCAGCTTAGCGCCGGGACAGGGTTTACTTTACACCTTC | CASSLAPGQGLLYTF
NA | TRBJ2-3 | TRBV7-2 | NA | TGTGCCAGCAGCTTAGGGGAACTAGGACTTGGGGAGGATACGCAGTATTTT | CASSLGELGLGEDTQYF
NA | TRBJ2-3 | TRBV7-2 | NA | TGTGCCAGCAGCTCCGACGGAGCGAGGGATACGCAGTATTTT | CASSSDGARDTQYF
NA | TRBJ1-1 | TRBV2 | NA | TGTGCCAGGGGGAAGGAGTGGAGGGCTGGCACTGAAGCTTTCTTT | CARGKEWRAGTEAFF
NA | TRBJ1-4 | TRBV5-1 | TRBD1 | TGCGCCAGCAGGGACGGACAGGGGCGCAATGAAAAACTGTTTTTT | CASRDGQGRNEKLFF
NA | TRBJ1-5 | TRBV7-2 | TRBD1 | TGTGCCAGCAGCCAGTGGGGGACAGGGGGCGCGGGGGGCAATCAGCCCCAGCATTTT | CASSQWGTGGAGGNQPQHF
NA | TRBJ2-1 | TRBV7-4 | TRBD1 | TGTACCAGCAGACCGGACAGGTCCGTCGTGGAGCAGTTCTTC | CTSRPDRSVVEQFF
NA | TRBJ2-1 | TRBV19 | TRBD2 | TGTGCCAGTAGTAGTTCTTTAGGGACTAGCTTCTATGAGCAGTTCTTC | CASSSSLGTSFYEQFF
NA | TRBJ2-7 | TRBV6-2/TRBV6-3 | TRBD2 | TGTGCCAGCAGTTACTCCCGCTCGGAGGGACTAGCGGGGGGGCAAGTTTTCCCAGCCTACGAGCAGTACTTC | CASSYSRSEGLAGGQVFPAYEQYF
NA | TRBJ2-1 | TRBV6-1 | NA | TGTGCCAGCAGTGAAGCAACAGGTGGGAATGAGCAGTTCTTC | CASSEATGGNEQFF
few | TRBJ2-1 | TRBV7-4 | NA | TGTGCCAGCAGCTTAAGTGGAGGGGATAATGAGCAGTTCTTC | CASSLSGGDNEQFF
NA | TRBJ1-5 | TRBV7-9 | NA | TGTGCCAGCACCAAAGGGAGTAATCAGCCCCAGCATTTT | CASTKGSNQPQHF
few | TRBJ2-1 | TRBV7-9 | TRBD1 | TGTGCCAGCAGCAGCGGACAGGGGGTGTACAATGAGCAGTTCTTC | CASSSGQGVYNEQFF
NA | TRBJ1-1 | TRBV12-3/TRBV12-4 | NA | TGTGCCAGCACTTCAGAGAACACTGAAGCTTTCTTT | CASTSENTEAFF
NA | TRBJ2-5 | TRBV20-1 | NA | TGCAGTGCTAGAGATCCGAGGGGTGAGGGTGTGGAGACCCAGTACTTC | CSARDPRGEGVETQYF
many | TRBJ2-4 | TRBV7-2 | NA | TGTGCCAGCAGCCCTATATCGAAAAACATTCAGTACTTC | CASSPISKNIQYF
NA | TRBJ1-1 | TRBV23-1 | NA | TGCGCCAGCAGTCAATCCAGTAGTAACAGACGTAACACTGAAGCTTTCTTT | CASSQSSSNRRNTEAFF
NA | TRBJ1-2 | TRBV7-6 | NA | TGTGCCAGCAGCCCTAGGGGCAGGGGCTATGGCTACACCTTC | CASSPRGRGYGYTF
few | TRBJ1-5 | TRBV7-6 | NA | TGTGCCAGCAGCCACCGGGCAGGGGCAAATCAGCCCCAGCATTTT | CASSHRAGANQPQHF
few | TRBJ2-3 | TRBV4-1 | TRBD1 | TGCGCCAGCAGCCAAGGGGGGACAGGGTATACAGATACGCAGTATTTT | CASSQGGTGYTDTQYF
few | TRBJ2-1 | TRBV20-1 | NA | TGCAGTGCTAGAGAGTGGGCCTCGACAGACCGACGGATCTTC | CSAREWASTDRRIF
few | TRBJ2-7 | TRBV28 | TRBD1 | TGTGCCAGCAGACCTAGGACAGGATATTCCTACGAGCAGTACTTC | CASRPRTGYSYEQYF
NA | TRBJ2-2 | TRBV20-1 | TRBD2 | TGCAGTGCTCGCCCCACGGGACTAGCGGGAGCAGGGGAGCTGTTTTTT | CSARPTGLAGAGELFF
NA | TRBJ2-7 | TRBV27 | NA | TGTGCCAGCAGTCCCCATAGATCGGCCGGCCACGAGCAGTACTTC | CASSPHRSAGHEQYF
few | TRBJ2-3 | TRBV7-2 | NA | TGTGCCAGCAGCTTAGCCGGGACCACCTCAAACCATTACACAGATACGCAGTATTTT | CASSLAGTTSNHYTDTQYF
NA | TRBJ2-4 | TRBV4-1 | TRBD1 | TGCGCCAGCAGCCAACCTAGACAGGGGAGCAAAAACATTCAGTACTTC | CASSQPRQGSKNIQYF
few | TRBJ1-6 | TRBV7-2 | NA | TGTGCCAGCAGCTATAAACAGAATTCACCCCTCCACTTT | CASSYKQNSPLHF
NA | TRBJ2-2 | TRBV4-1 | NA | TGCGCCAGCAGCCAATTCTCCGGGACGGTGAACACCGGGGAGCTGTTTTTT | CASSQFSGTVNTGELFF
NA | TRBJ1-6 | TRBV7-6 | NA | TGTGCCAGCAGCTCTTGGGCGGGGCACCATTCACCCCTCCACTTT | CASSSWAGHHSPLHF
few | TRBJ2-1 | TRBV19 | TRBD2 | TGTGCCAGTAGTACGGGACTAGCGGGAGCGAACCGCAGGTTCTTC | CASSTGLAGANRRFF
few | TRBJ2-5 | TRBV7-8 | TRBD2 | TGTGCCAGCAGGCCTAGCGGGGGCTCCGGAGAGACCCAGTACTTC | CASRPSGGSGETQYF
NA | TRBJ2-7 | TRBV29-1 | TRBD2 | TGCAGCGTTCACGGACTAGCGGGTACTCCGTCCTACGAGCAGTACTTC | CSVHGLAGTPSYEQYF
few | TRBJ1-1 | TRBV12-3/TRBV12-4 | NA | TGTGCCAGCAGTTTTCAGGCCGGGGACACTGAAGCTTTCTTT | CASSFQAGDTEAFF
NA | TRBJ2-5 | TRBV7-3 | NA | TGTGCCAGCAGCCCCTTGGGCCCCCGGTTTGGGGGGTCGAAATGGCAAGAGACCCAGTACTTC | CASSPLGPRFGGSKWQETQYF
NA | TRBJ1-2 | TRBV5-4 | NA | TGTGCCAGCAGCTTCCCCCAGGCCTATGGCTACACCTTC | CASSFPQAYGYTF
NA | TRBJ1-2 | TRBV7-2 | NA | TGTGCCAGCAGTCTGCGTAACTATGGCTACACCTTC | CASSLRNYGYTF
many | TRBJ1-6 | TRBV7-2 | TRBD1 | TGTGCCAGCAGCTTAATGGGACAGGTTGATTCACCCCTCCACTTT | CASSLMGQVDSPLHF
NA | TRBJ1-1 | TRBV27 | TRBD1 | TGTGCCAGCAGGGAAAGACAGGGGTTGTGGCCTGAAGCTTTCTTT | CASRERQGLWPEAFF
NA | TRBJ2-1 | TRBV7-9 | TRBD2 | TGTGCCAGCAGCTTAGGGAGCGGGAGGAGCTCCTACAATGAGCAGTTCTTC | CASSLGSGRSSYNEQFF